This T cell receptor beta chain was recorded in a study of response to subunit inactivated influenza vaccine. TCRdb fed the RT-PCR reads into MiXCR, producing one record per CDR3 protein. The data contain about 570,000 distinct CDR3 sequences, approximately 11% of them singletons. This sample also belongs to another study, concerning T cells expressing NK-cell markers. Per that study: It was by 5'RACE template switching with UMIs that TCR beta cDNA was made. NKG2C+ dominant clonotypes from roughly 6 donors made up roughly 1.0-8% of CD8+ T cells.

The material sequenced was PBMCs from blood, taken on the day of vaccination. This TCR was sampled from a man between 45 and 60 years old who received an inactivated influenza vaccine.

CDR3 nucleotides: TGTGCCAGCAGTTTCTACCCGGGACAACCCGACGGGGAGGCTAATGAAAAACTGTTTTTT. Translated, it gives CASSFYPGQPDGEANEKLFF. The rearrangement uses TRBV12-3 or TRBV12-4 and TRBJ1-4, with D possibly TRBD1 on 6 matching bases. The CDR3 consists of 20 residues. Trimming removed 3 bases from V and 3 bases from J, with 26 bases in between.